This is a list of T cell receptor beta chains from one sample in a study of T cells expressing NK-cell markers. TCRdb re-called the 5' RACE reads, yielding one record per CDR3 amino acid sequence without DNA. The sample is made up of roughly 180,000 distinct CDR3 sequences, and the top ten hold around 20% of it. The material sequenced was blood T cells: a sorted CD56 or NKG2C T cell subset, CD4+ or CD8+ T cells, or bulk PBMC T cells (not recorded which). The receptor set was obtained from a woman between 18 and 70 years old in good health. The CDR3 runs from the conserved cysteine through the conserved F or W.

j_call v_call cdr3_aa
TRBJ2-2 TRBV19 CASSSPPPVGELFF
TRBJ1-2 TRBV7-2 CASSPGVGNYGYTF
TRBJ1-1 TRBV25-1 CASSEGQGLMNTEAFF
TRBJ2-7 TRBV5-1 CASSLTSYEQYF
TRBJ2-5 TRBV20-1 CSARDPLGGETQYF
TRBJ1-5 TRBV30 CAWGRGQPQHF
TRBJ2-2 TRBV9 CASSAAAGGNTGELFF
TRBJ1-3 TRBV5-1 CASSLVGAQGTIYF
TRBJ2-1 TRBV28 CASRDRLARQFF
TRBJ2-1 TRBV29-1 CSVARSYNEQFF
TRBJ2-1 TRBV5-1 CASSLGVAGTYNEQFF
TRBJ2-1 TRBV24-1 CATSTPGREGEEQFF
TRBJ2-3 TRBV4-1 CASSQETSGAPSTDTQYF
TRBJ2-3 TRBV3-1 CASRGTDTQYF
TRBJ2-5 TRBV12-5 CASGSGLAGETQYF
TRBJ1-4 TRBV12-3/TRBV12-4 CASSLALGQGQEKLFF
TRBJ2-5 TRBV3-1 CASSHDVAGGQETQYF
TRBJ2-1 TRBV27 CASSLGDRGRRNEQFF
TRBJ2-1 TRBV12-3/TRBV12-4 CASRYRDRPYNEQFF
TRBJ2-7 TRBV24-1 CATSAPVSGRSYEQYF
TRBJ2-5 TRBV3-1 CASSQDLSTPAGTQYF
TRBJ1-5 TRBV5-1 CASSPGIGSYGNQPQHF
TRBJ1-6 TRBV5-4 CASSVRDGNSPLHF
TRBJ2-7 TRBV12-3/TRBV12-4 CASTLTLGRQNDEQYF